The 6 T cell receptor beta chains in this list originate from one sample, sequenced in a study of blood T cell repertoires in COVID-19 (dated by TCRdb to the early 2020s). The library was produced with the immunoSEQ multiplex PCR assay. In its TCRdb copy, this immuneACCESS table keeps in-frame sequences only and misses some clones. Where compared with another copy, unresolved V genes explain less than half of these, and the others have no known cause. The sample table holds under 250,000 clones, of which 65% to 90% were seen once. More than 1.5% of the sample lies in the top ten. The sequenced sample consisted of PBMCs or T cells enriched from blood (not recorded which). These receptors were collected from a middle-aged man who had recovered from COVID-19.

J is TRBJ2-1 and V is TRBV21-1; the D call TRBD2 from the table was never checked on the DNA. TRBV21-1 is marked as a pseudogene. This CDR3 is 17 amino acids long. The chain's CDR3 is CASSRGQRERAYNEQFF. The CDR3 DNA reads as TGTGCCAGCAGCCGGGGGCAGCGGGAGAGGGCCTACAATGAGCAGTTCTTC.

V and J are TRBV21-1 and TRBJ2-7; the table assigns TRBD1, which was not confirmed against the DNA. TRBV21-1 is an annotated pseudogene. CDR3 length equals 17 residues. CDR3 bases: TGTGCCAGCAGCAAAGATTTTTCTGGACAGGGGAACTACGAGCAGTACTTC. Translating it yields CASSKDFSGQGNYEQYF.

The chain has TRBV7-9 and TRBJ2-1; 15 bases align to TRBD2. The V gene's germline CDR1 is SEHNR and CDR2 FQNEAQ (reference sequence). Trimming cost V 6 bases and J 12 bases; bases outside gene matches: 6. The CDR3 contains 14 residues. The CDR3 loop is CASRRGLAGGAQFF. The CDR3, as DNA: TGTGCCAGCAGGCGAGGACTAGCGGGAGGGGCGCAGTTCTTC.

V and J are TRBV5-6 and TRBJ2-5; D gene uncertain. V shed 1 base and J shed 2 bases, with 15 bases lying between them. The germline CDR1 and CDR2 sequences are SGHDT and YYEEEE. There are 16 residues in the CDR3. The CDR3 coding sequence is TGTGCCAGCAGCTTGAGTCTCCTGGCCCAACAAGAGACCCAGTACTTC. Amino acids: CASSLSLLAQQETQYF.

The chain links TRBV6-5 to TRBJ2-7; D is unclear. This CDR3 comprises 13 residues. Trimming pared 7 bases from V and 1 base from J, leaving 11 bases between. Germline assignment: CDR1 MNHEY and CDR2 SVGAGI. The CDR3 spells CASTSRVSYEQYF. The CDR3 DNA reads as TGTGCCAGCACGAGTAGAGTTTCCTACGAGCAGTACTTC.

J is TRBJ2-1 and V is TRBV7-2, with 7 bases matching TRBD2. The junction had 9 bases not matched to a gene; V was cut back by 0 bases and J by 7 bases. CDR1 is SGHTA and CDR2 is FQGNSA in the germline V gene. CDR3 length: 16 amino acids. CDR3 sequence (DNA): TGTGCCAGCAGCTTAGCCCGGGCTAGCGGTGTGAATGAGCAGTTCTTC. As protein: CASSLARASGVNEQFF.